The subject of this entry is one T cell receptor beta chain. What it binds is unknown. The data were taken from a study of T cell responses to AZD1222 COVID-19 vaccine. Repertoires were generated with immunoSEQ multiplex PCR, while TCRdb's copy carries only in-frame clones and drops some. Here the sample spans approximately 69,000 clones, 75% to 90% being singletons. General observations from the study: Repertoire collection took place solely once the T cell response had peaked. Vaccine-associated CD4 TCRs ranged over spike, dominating at 160-218 and 743-854. A mostly white British donor set with more females was recruited, and clonal diversity was possibly underestimated. Baseline seropositives among AZD1222 recipients totaled only five to seven.

This clonotype was obtained from an adult who received the AZD1222 COVID-19 vaccine. The sequencing here drew on peripheral blood, taken 28 days after the second AZD1222 dose.

The CDR3: CASRRWKYTEAFF. For the CDR3, the DNA is TGTGCCAGCAGGAGGTGGAAGTACACTGAAGCTTTCTTT. This sequence joins TRBV6-5 and TRBJ1-1, with unresolved D. This CDR3 is 13 amino acids long. Germline V gene sequence: CDR1 MNHEY, CDR2 SVGAGI. V lost 6 bases and J 3 bases, leaving 11 bases between the germline ends.